One sample yielded the 13 T cell receptor beta chains listed below, sequenced in a study of regulatory T cells in long-lasting Graves disease. For TCR beta, libraries came from iRepertoire HTBI primers and Arm-PCR of CDR3 regions. Using its own MiXCR run on the multiplex PCR reads, TCRdb lists one record per CDR3 protein. The sample shows 380,000 or so distinct CDR3 sequences, 15% to 20% of them seen only once. Time point reported: newly diagnosed GD, antithyroid drugs for less than 3 months. Generation of the TCR library employed RNA extracted from PBMCs. This same sample was also part of a study on T cells in Graves' hyperthyroidism and ophthalmopathy.

The specimen comprised peripheral blood mononuclear cells (PBMCs), sampled at new diagnosis, from a patient treated with antithyroid drugs. The source is a woman between 18 and 29 years old with Graves disease.

With regard to this clonotype: A read error may be the cause here, since a much bigger clone is one base away. The chain couples TRBV6-5 to TRBJ1-1; 9 nucleotides agree with TRBD1. The CDR3 runs 14 residues. Germline V gene lookup returns CDR1 MNHEY and CDR2 SVGAGI. The V gene end was trimmed by 4 bases and the J gene end by 3 bases; junction bases not matched to a gene: 3. For the CDR3, the DNA is TGTGCCAGCAGTTGGGACAGGGCGCACACTGAAGCTTTCTTT. Amino acid sequence: CASSWDRAHTEAFF.

This clonotype occurred many times. The genes are TRBV6-2 or TRBV6-3 and TRBJ2-4; 11 bases agree with TRBD1. Per the germline V gene, CDR1 is MNHEY and CDR2 is SVGEGT. J was trimmed by 7 bases and V by 5 bases; bases with no gene match: 10. This CDR3 has 16 amino acids. The CDR3 coding sequence is TGTGCCAGCAGTGAATCCGGACAGGGGGCCCTCAACATTCAGTACTTC. Protein sequence: CASSESGQGALNIQYF.

This rearrangement joins TRBV28 to TRBJ1-4; 9 bases agree with TRBD1. This CDR3 contains 16 residues. V dropped 5 bases and J dropped 4; count of bases not matched to a gene: 8. Germline V gene sequence: CDR1 MDHEN, CDR2 SYDVKM. The CDR3 nucleotides read TGTGCCAGCAGTGTCTTGACAGGGGGGGGTAATGAAAAACTGTTTTTT. Amino acids: CASSVLTGGGNEKLFF.

This clonotype has just one count. The genes are TRBV19 and TRBJ2-1; TRBD1 agrees at 8 bases. CDR1 and CDR2 from the germline V gene are LNHDA and SQIVND (reference sequence). V was pared by 6 bases and J by 8 bases, with 15 bases of the junction left unmatched. The CDR3 length is 16 residues. CDR3 protein: CASSTRQGYMGDEQFF. CDR3 nucleotide sequence: TGTGCCAGTAGCACCCGACAGGGGTATATGGGGGATGAGCAGTTCTTC.

This clonotype was found once. Being one base from a much bigger clone, this may be a read error. This chain uses TRBV11-2 with TRBJ2-3, with 7 bases fitting TRBD2. CDR3 length equals 15 residues. Germline V CDR1 and CDR2: SGHAT, FQNNGV. Unmatched junction bases numbered 9, after V lost 7 bases and J lost 2 bases. CDR3 protein: CASTPFGGVTDTQYF. Written as DNA, the CDR3 is TGTGCCAGCACGCCTTTTGGGGGGGTCACAGATACGCAGTATTTT.

This clonotype was seen at least ten times. V and J are TRBV9 and TRBJ2-5, with TRBD2 matching 13 bases. Germline lookup yields CDR1 SGDLS and CDR2 YYNGEE. This CDR3 has 13 residues. V shed 7 bases and J 9 bases; nucleotides not matched to a gene: 6. The CDR3 reads CASQGTSGTAQYF. The CDR3 coding sequence is TGTGCCAGCCAAGGGACTAGCGGGACCGCCCAGTACTTC.

This clonotype showed up many times. The gene calls are TRBV5-1 and TRBJ2-1; possibly TRBD2 for D (5 bases). Trimming took 4 bases from V and 12 from J, leaving 11 bases between them. CDR1 SGHRS and CDR2 YFSETQ come from the germline V gene. The CDR3 spans 11 residues. Here the CDR3 DNA reads TGCGCCAGCAGCCTGGGAGTAGCGCAGTTCTTC. Protein product: CASSLGVAQFF. The whole variable domain, remainder taken from reference TRBV5-1 and TRBJ2-1, is KAGVTQTPRYLIKTRGQQVTLSCSPISGHRSVSWYQQTPGQGLQFLFEYFSETQRNKGNFPGRFSGRQFSNSRSEMNVSTLELGDSALYLCASSLGVAQFFGPGTRLTVL.

This clonotype was found many times. The CDR3 sequence: CASSFLTGIRGNEQFF. The CDR3, as DNA: TGTGCCAGCAGTTTTCTCACAGGGATCAGGGGCAATGAGCAGTTCTTC. The gene calls are TRBV27 and TRBJ2-1; perhaps TRBD1 as D (6 bases). The CDR3 totals 16 residues. V was pared by 3 bases and J by 6 bases, with 18 bases between. Germline CDR1 and CDR2: MNHEY and SMNVEV (reference sequence).

The sample holds many counts of this clonotype. This sequence joins TRBV7-6 and TRBJ2-3, with 7 bases that match TRBD2. The CDR3 runs to 17 residues. Germline V CDR1 and CDR2: SGHVS, FNYEAQ. Trimming at V came to 5 bases and at J to 0 bases, leaving 11 bases not matched to a gene. The DNA for the CDR3 is TGTGCCAGCAGCCCTCGGTCGACTAGCAGCAGCACAGATACGCAGTATTTT. Translating gives CASSPRSTSSSTDTQYF. Together with reference TRBV7-6 and TRBJ2-3, the CDR3 gives the full variable domain: GAGVSQSPRYKVTKRGQDVALRCDPISGHVSLYWYRQALGQGPEFLTYFNYEAQQDKSGLPNDRFSAERPEGSISTLTIQRTEQRDSAMYRCASSPRSTSSSTDTQYFGPGTRLTVL.

V gene TRBV2 combines with J gene TRBJ2-7; D might be TRBD2 (6 bases). This CDR3 is 15 amino acids long. V shed 6 bases and J shed 1 base, with 16 bases lying between them. In germline, CDR1 is SNHLY, CDR2 FYNNEI. CDR3 coding DNA: TGTGCCAGCAGCCCCGGGGGAAGTTTATCCTACGAGCAGTACTTC. It specifies CASSPGGSLSYEQYF.

This clonotype has just a few counts. The V call is TRBV6-2 or TRBV6-3, the J call TRBJ1-4; 11 bases are a match to TRBD1. V shed 0 bases, J shed 8 bases, and the junction held 11 bases outside the gene matches. CDR3 length: 18 residues. Per the germline V gene, CDR1 is MNHEY and CDR2 is SVGEGT. The CDR3 nucleotides read TGTGCCAGCAGTTACTCTTCTCTAGACGGGACAGGGGGAGAAAAACTGTTTTTT. It translates to CASSYSSLDGTGGEKLFF.

The chain uses TRBV15 and TRBJ2-1; no clear D. Germline CDR1 reads LNHNV; CDR2 reads YYDKDF (reference sequence). This CDR3 spans 14 amino acids. Trimming took 0 bases from V and 9 from J, leaving 12 bases between them. Here the CDR3 DNA reads TGTGCCACCAGCAGAGAGAGTCGTGCGTCTGAGCAGTTCTTC. Translating gives CATSRESRASEQFF.

This clonotype appeared a few times. The chain recombines TRBV5-1 with TRBJ2-7; possible D gene TRBD2, 6 bases. CDR3 length: 14 residues. Germline V lookup: CDR1 SGHRS, CDR2 YFSETQ. V dropped 2 bases and J dropped 5 bases, with 14 bases sitting between them. In DNA form, the CDR3 reads TGCGCCAGCAGCTTTTGGGACTTCCCCCACGAGCAGTACTTC. Its translation: CASSFWDFPHEQYF.